The 12 T cell receptor beta chains below all came from one sample that was sequenced in a study of radiotherapy plus CTLA-4 blockade in lung cancer. Sequenced by immunoSEQ multiplex PCR; TCRdb stores in-frame clones only, minus some. The sample lists 51,000 or so clones, 70% to 80% occurring once. Sequencing was performed on peripheral blood, taken from a patient treated with radiotherapy plus ipilimumab. These receptors originate from a human donor with non-small cell lung cancer who had stable disease on radiotherapy plus ipilimumab.

The chain carries TRBV19 and TRBJ1-5; a weak D match, TRBD1 (5 bases). Germline loops: CDR1 LNHDA, CDR2 SQIVND (reference sequence). The CDR3 consists of 16 residues. The V and J ends lost 0 bases and 9 bases respectively, with 18 bases between them. This chain's CDR3 is CASSIDQAGIMRPQHF. CDR3 in DNA: TGTGCCAGTAGTATAGATCAGGCAGGGATCATGAGGCCCCAGCATTTT.

The gene calls are TRBV5-1 and TRBJ1-1; TRBD1 is a possible D gene (6 bases). V gave up 0 bases and J gave up 0 bases, with 12 bases separating them. Germline assignment: CDR1 SGHRS and CDR2 YFSETQ. The CDR3 loop spans 16 amino acids. Written as DNA, the CDR3 is TGCGCCAGCAGCTTGGCAGGGGATTACATGAACACTGAAGCTTTCTTT. Translation gives CASSLAGDYMNTEAFF.

V usage is TRBV6-1 and J usage is TRBJ1-2, with 7 nucleotides matching TRBD1. The CDR3 has 14 residues. Unmatched junction bases numbered 6, after V lost 7 bases and J lost 1 base. Germline V gene lookup returns CDR1 MNHNS and CDR2 SASEGT. The CDR3 protein is CASNDRDSNYGYTF. The DNA of the CDR3 is TGTGCCAGCAACGACCGGGACAGTAACTATGGCTACACCTTC.

V usage is TRBV7-3 and J usage is TRBJ2-2; maybe TRBD2 (7 bases). Germline V lookup: CDR1 SGHTA, CDR2 FQGTGA. The CDR3 consists of 20 residues. V lost 4 bases and J lost 2, with 26 bases in between. Written as DNA, the CDR3 is TGTGCCAGCAGCTCATATCTCGTAGGGTCTGCGGGGGCAAACACCGGGGAGCTGTTTTTT. Translation: CASSSYLVGSAGANTGELFF. Complete variable domain (other parts from reference TRBV7-3 and TRBJ2-2): GAGVSQTPSNKVTEKGKYVELRCDPISGHTALYWYRQSLGQGPEFLIYFQGTGAADDSGLPNDRFFAVRPEGSVSTLKIQRTERGDSAVYLCASSSYLVGSAGANTGELFFGEGSRLTVL.

The CDR3 sequence is CSVSSGTMNTEAFF. The CDR3 bases are TGCAGCGTCTCTTCGGGAACAATGAACACTGAAGCTTTCTTT. The chain joins TRBV29-1 to TRBJ1-1; D gene unclear. This CDR3 has 14 amino acids. Germline CDR1 is SQVTM and CDR2 is ANQGSEA. The germline V and J ends were trimmed by 6 bases and 0 bases, with 14 bases remaining between them. Looking up the rest from reference TRBV29-1 and TRBJ1-1 gives the full variable domain: SAVISQKPSRDICQRGTSLTIQCQVDSQVTMMFWYRQQPGQSLTLIATANQGSEATYESGFVIDKFPISRPNLTFSTLTVSNMSPEDSSIYLCSVSSGTMNTEAFFGQGTRLTVV.

The chain combines TRBV19 with TRBJ2-5; D remains ambiguous. Trimming stripped 2 bases from V and 1 base from J, with 5 bases between. The CDR3 has 13 amino acids. Germline assignment: CDR1 LNHDA and CDR2 SQIVND (reference sequence). CDR3 region: CASSIQAQETQYF. As DNA, the CDR3 is TGTGCCAGTAGTATACAGGCCCAAGAGACCCAGTACTTC.

This sequence joins TRBV19 and TRBJ2-2; 7 bases line up with TRBD1. Per the germline V gene, CDR1 is LNHDA and CDR2 is SQIVND (reference sequence). Trimming took 9 bases from V and 7 from J; bases not matched to a gene: 11. This CDR3 is 14 amino acids long. The CDR3 DNA is TGTGCCAGCAGACAGGGAGACGTGAACGGGGAGCTGTTTTTT. It translates to CASRQGDVNGELFF.

J is TRBJ1-6 and V is TRBV5-4, with D possibly TRBD1 on 6 matching bases. This CDR3 is built from 14 residues. Between the trimmed V and J ends, which lost 2 bases and 3 bases, there was a span of 6 bases. In germline, CDR1 is SGHNT, CDR2 YYREEE (reference sequence). The CDR3 is CASSLQGYNSPLHF. The CDR3 DNA reads as TGTGCCAGCAGCTTACAGGGCTATAATTCACCCCTCCACTTT.

CDR3 amino acids: CASSSSGGPDTQYF. Here the CDR3 DNA reads TGTGCCAGCAGCTCGAGCGGGGGGCCCGATACGCAGTATTTT. The J gene is TRBJ2-3, the V gene TRBV7-2; 9 nucleotides match TRBD2. The V gene end was trimmed by 4 bases and the J gene end by 6 bases; junction bases not matched to a gene: 5. The germline V gene has CDR1 SGHTA and CDR2 FQGNSA. The CDR3 has 14 residues. The full variable domain, completed using reference TRBV7-2 and TRBJ2-3, is GAGVSQSPSNKVTEKGKDVELRCDPISGHTALYWYRQSLGQGLEFLIYFQGNSAPDKSGLPSDRFSAERTGGSVSTLTIQRTQQEDSAVYLCASSSSGGPDTQYFGPGTRLTVL.

This sequence joins TRBV19 and TRBJ2-4, with TRBD1 matching 10 bases. Trimming took 6 bases from V and 5 from J; bases not matched to a gene: 4. Germline V CDR1 and CDR2: LNHDA, SQIVND (reference sequence). The CDR3 loop spans 14 amino acids. Here the CDR3 reads CASSTGTGENIQYF. The CDR3 DNA reads as TGTGCCAGTAGCACCGGGACAGGGGAAAACATTCAGTACTTC. The complete variable domain, with remaining parts taken from reference TRBV19 and TRBJ2-4, reads DGGITQSPKYLFRKEGQNVTLSCEQNLNHDAMYWYRQDPGQGLRLIYYSQIVNDFQKGDIAEGYSVSREKKESFPLTVTSAQKNPTAFYLCASSTGTGENIQYFGAGTRLSVL.

This clone was detected once. The V call is TRBV30, the J call TRBJ1-5, with D uncertain. The V gene lost 2 bases and the J gene lost 3 bases, with 8 bases spanning the gap. The CDR3 totals 13 residues. Germline-derived CDR1 and CDR2 are GTSNPN and SVGIG (reference sequence). CDR3 sequence reads: CAWSSQDNQPQHF. CDR3 DNA sequence: TGTGCCTGGAGTAGTCAGGACAATCAGCCCCAGCATTTT.

The CDR3 is CASRNTGGEKLFF. In nucleotides, the CDR3 is TGTGCCAGCAGAAACACCGGGGGGGAAAAACTGTTTTTT. J is TRBJ1-4 and V is TRBV27; D is perhaps TRBD1 (5 bases). Germline CDR1 and CDR2: MNHEY and SMNVEV (reference sequence). V lost 6 bases and J lost 8, with 13 bases in between. This CDR3 comprises 13 residues.